This note documents a single T cell receptor beta chain sequence. Its antigen is unidentified. Method: immunoSEQ multiplex PCR; TCRdb's copy keeps in-frame clones and lacks some. The sample consists of more than 70,000 clones, approximately 80% of them appearing once. This sample is drawn from a study of graft-versus-host responses after intestinal transplantation. The overall study: Tacrolimus and steroids were given for two to four years to all recipients after anti-thymocyte globulin induction.

This specimen was unstimulated CD4+ T cells sorted from spleen or lymph node cells, taken before intestinal transplant. The source of this sequence is a human donor who received an intestinal transplant.

CDR3 DNA: TGTGCCAGCAGTTGGACAGGGGGCTACGAGCAGTACTTC. Translating it yields CASSWTGGYEQYF. The genes are TRBV28 and TRBJ2-7; 10 bases are shared with TRBD1. In germline, CDR1 is MDHEN, CDR2 SYDVKM. The CDR3 runs 13 residues. V trimming: 4 bases; J trimming: 3 bases; junction bases outside the gene matches: 0.